This T cell receptor (beta chain) was observed in a study of human T cells and chemical hapten exposure. In the study overall: Cases of alopecia areata, totalis or universalis occurred in a predominantly female patient group.

Sample time point: patch test 2, 6 weeks after DPC sensitization. Sample treatment: therapeutic diphenylcyclopropenone sensitization with weekly scalp DPC. Total RNA extraction was carried out from unfractionated whole blood. Individual cDNA molecules in this library carried unique molecular identifiers. MiXCR, applied by TCRdb to the RACE reads, yields one record per CDR3 protein. The data hold hundreds of thousands of distinct CDR3 sequences, with just under 6.5% observed a single time. Trimming took 2 bases from V and 4 from J, leaving 6 bases between them. CDR1 is SNHLY and CDR2 is FYNNEI in the germline V gene. There are 13 residues in the CDR3.

The starting material was whole blood, obtained in connection with sensitization to the hapten diphenylcyclopropenone (DPC). V is TRBV2 and J is TRBJ1-3; D gene ambiguous. The TCR sequence derives from a woman in her late teens or twenties with alopecia areata. Some clones in this sample may be carry-over from other donors' samples. The CDR3 DNA is TGTGCCAGCAGTGAACTAGGAGGAAACACCATATATTTT. Encoded protein: CASSELGGNTIYF.